This T cell receptor beta chain was sequenced in a study of T-cell memory formation after mild COVID-19. Study-wide findings and caveats: Contracting clones from day 15 to 85 had balanced CD4/CD8; later expanders favoured CD4+. Mostly located in CM and EM were contracting CD4+ clones, with contracting CD8+ clones located in EMRA.

Germline CDR1 and CDR2: SQVTM and ANQGSEA. J lost 3 bases, V lost 7 bases, and 7 bases had no gene match. The CDR3 runs 13 residues. 5'RACE primed at constant segments yielded TCR alpha and TCR beta cDNA libraries bearing sample barcodes and UMIs. TCRdb passed the 5' RACE reads through MiXCR, listing each CDR3 protein once. Seen here are just under 550,000 distinct CDR3 sequences, around 21% observed once, and the top ten hold under 15%. A remark on this clonotype: Its matching antigen is unknown.

The sample was PBMCs or a T cell subset sorted from them (not recorded which). The sequence derives from an adult woman who had mild COVID-19 (a few samples of this study predate the infection). Cell type and time point are not known. This chain connects TRBV29-1 to TRBJ2-7; TRBD1 matches 9 bases. The CDR3 DNA reads as TGCAGCGCTGGACAGGGGCGGAACTACGAGCAGTACTTC. It encodes CSAGQGRNYEQYF.